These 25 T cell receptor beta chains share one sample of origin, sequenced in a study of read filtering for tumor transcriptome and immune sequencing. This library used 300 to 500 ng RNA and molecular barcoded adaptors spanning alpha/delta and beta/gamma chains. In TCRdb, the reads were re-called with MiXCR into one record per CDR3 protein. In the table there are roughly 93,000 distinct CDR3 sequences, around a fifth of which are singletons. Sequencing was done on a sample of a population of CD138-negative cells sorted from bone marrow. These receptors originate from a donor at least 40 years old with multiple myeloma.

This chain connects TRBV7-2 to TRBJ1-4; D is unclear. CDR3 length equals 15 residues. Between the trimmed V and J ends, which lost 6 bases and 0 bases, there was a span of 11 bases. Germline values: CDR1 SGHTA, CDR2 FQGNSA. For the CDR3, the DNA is TGTGCCAGCAGTCGAGACTGGGCAACTAATGAAAAACTGTTTTTT. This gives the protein CASSRDWATNEKLFF.

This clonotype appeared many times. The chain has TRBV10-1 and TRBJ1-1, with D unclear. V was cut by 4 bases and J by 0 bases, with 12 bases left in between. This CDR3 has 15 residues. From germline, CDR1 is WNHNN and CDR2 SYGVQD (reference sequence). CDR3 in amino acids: CASSVGRAMNTEAFF. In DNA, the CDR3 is TGCGCCAGCAGTGTTGGGAGGGCGATGAACACTGAAGCTTTCTTT.

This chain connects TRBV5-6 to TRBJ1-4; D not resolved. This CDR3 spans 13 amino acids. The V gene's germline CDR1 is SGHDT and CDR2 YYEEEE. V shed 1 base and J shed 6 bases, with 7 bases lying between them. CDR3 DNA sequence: TGTGCCAGCAGCTTGTTGTCGGATGAAAAACTGTTTTTT. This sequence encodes CASSLLSDEKLFF.

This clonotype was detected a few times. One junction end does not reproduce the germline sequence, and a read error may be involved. The CDR3 nucleotides are TGTGCCAGCAGCGTAGCGGGGGCCGGGACAGATACGCAGTATTTT. It specifies CASSVAGAGTDTQYF. The chain employs TRBV7-8 and TRBJ2-3; 9 bases are a match to TRBD2. The V gene's germline CDR1 is SGHVS and CDR2 FQNEAQ. This CDR3 has 15 amino acids.

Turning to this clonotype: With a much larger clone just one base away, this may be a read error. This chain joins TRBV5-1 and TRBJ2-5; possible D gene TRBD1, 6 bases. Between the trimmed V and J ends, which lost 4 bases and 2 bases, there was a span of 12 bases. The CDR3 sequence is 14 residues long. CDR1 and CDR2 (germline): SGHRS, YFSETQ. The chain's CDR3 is CASSHGQRQETQYF. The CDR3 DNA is TGCGCCAGCAGCCACGGACAGCGTCAAGAGACCCAGTACTTC.

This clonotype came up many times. DNA of the CDR3: TGTGCCAGCAGTGAACCACAGGCGGCGGAGACCCAGTACTTC. This translates into CASSEPQAAETQYF. The V and J genes are TRBV6-1 and TRBJ2-5; perhaps TRBD1 as D (5 bases). This CDR3 is 14 amino acids long. Germline V gives CDR1 MNHNS, CDR2 SASEGT. Trimming left V 2 bases short and J 5 bases short, with 12 bases between.

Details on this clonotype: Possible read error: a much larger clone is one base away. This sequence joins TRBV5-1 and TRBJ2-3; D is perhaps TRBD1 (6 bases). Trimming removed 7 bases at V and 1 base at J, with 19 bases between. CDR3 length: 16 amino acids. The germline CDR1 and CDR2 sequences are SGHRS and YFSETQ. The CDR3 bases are TGCGCCAGCGTTGATGGGCGGCAGGGGCGCACAGATACGCAGTATTTT. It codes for CASVDGRQGRTDTQYF.

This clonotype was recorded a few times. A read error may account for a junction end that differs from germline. The CDR3 here is CASSLMVNTEALF. The CDR3 DNA sequence: TGCGCCAGCAGCCTTATGGTGAACACTGAAGCTCTCTTT. This sequence joins TRBV5-1 and TRBJ1-1; D gene unclear. The CDR3 extends over 13 amino acids. Germline V gene data show CDR1 as SGHRS and CDR2 as YFSETQ.

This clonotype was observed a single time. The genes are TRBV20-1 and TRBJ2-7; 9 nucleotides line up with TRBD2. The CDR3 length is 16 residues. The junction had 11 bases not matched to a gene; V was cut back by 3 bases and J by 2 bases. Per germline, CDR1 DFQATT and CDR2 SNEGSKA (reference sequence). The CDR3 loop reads CSARDRIGGGAYEQYF. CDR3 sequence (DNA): TGCAGTGCTAGGGATCGAATCGGCGGGGGGGCCTACGAGCAGTACTTC.

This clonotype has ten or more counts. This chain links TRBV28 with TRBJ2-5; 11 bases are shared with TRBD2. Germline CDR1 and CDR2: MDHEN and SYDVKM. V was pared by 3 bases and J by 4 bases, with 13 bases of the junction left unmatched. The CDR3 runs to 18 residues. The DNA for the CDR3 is TGTGCCAGCAGTTTGTTACTAGCGGGGGAACCTGTCCCAGAGACCCAGTACTTC. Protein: CASSLLLAGEPVPETQYF.

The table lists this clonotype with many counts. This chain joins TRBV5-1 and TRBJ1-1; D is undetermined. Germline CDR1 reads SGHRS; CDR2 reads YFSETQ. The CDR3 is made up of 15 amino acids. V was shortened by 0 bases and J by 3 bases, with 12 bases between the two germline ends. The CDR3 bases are TGCGCCAGCAGCTTGGGTCTCGGAGTGGACACTGAAGCTTTCTTT. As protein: CASSLGLGVDTEAFF.

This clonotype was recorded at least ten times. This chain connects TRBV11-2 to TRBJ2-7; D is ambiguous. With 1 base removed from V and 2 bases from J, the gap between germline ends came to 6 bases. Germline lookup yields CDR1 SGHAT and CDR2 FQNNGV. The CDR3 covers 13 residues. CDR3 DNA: TGTGCCAGCAGCTTAGCACAGCCCTACGAGCAGTACTTC. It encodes CASSLAQPYEQYF.

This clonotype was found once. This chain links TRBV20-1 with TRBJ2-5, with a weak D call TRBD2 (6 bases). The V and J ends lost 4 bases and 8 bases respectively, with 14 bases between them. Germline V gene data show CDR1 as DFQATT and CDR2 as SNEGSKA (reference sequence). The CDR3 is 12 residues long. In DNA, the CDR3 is TGCAGTGCTAACGTTAGGGGAGGAACCCAGTACTTC. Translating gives CSANVRGGTQYF.

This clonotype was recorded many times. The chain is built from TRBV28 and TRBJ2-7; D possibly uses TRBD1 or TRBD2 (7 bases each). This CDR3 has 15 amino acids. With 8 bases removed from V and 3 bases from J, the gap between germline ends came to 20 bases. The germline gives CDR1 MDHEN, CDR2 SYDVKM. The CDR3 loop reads CASAVPRGGFYEQYF. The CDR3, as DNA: TGTGCCAGCGCGGTCCCCAGGGGGGGCTTCTACGAGCAGTACTTC. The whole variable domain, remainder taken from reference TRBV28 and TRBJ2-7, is DVKVTQSSRYLVKRTGEKVFLECVQDMDHENMFWYRQDPGLGLRLIYFSYDVKMKEKGDIPEGYSVSREKKERFSLILESASTNQTSMYLCASAVPRGGFYEQYFGPGTRLTVT.

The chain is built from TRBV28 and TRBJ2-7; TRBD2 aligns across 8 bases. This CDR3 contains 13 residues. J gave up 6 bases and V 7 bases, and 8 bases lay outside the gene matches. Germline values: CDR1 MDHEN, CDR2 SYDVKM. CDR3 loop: CASTSGGEREQYF. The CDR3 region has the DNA TGTGCCAGCACCTCCGGGGGGGAGCGCGAGCAGTACTTC. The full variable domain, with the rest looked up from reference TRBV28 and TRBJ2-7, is DVKVTQSSRYLVKRTGEKVFLECVQDMDHENMFWYRQDPGLGLRLIYFSYDVKMKEKGDIPEGYSVSREKKERFSLILESASTNQTSMYLCASTSGGEREQYFGPGTRLTVT.

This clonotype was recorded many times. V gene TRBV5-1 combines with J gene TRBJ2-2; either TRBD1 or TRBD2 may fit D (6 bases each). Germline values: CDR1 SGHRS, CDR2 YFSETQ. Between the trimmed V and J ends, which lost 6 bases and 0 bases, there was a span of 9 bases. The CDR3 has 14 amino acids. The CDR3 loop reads CASTGASNTGELFF. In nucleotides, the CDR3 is TGCGCCAGCACGGGGGCCTCGAACACCGGGGAGCTGTTTTTT.

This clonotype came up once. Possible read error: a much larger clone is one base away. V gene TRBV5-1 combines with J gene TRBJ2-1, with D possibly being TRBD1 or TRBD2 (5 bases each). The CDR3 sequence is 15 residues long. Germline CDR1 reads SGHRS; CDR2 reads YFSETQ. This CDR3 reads CASSLSGVRGNEQLF. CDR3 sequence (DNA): TGCGCCAGCAGCTTGTCGGGCGTTCGGGGCAATGAGCAGCTCTTC.

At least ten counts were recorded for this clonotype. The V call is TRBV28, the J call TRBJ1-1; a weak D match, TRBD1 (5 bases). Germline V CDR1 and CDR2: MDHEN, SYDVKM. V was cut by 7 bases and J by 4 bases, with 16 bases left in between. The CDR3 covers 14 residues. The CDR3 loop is CASTGGWQSTEAFF. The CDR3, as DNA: TGTGCCAGCACCGGGGGTTGGCAGTCCACTGAAGCTTTCTTT.

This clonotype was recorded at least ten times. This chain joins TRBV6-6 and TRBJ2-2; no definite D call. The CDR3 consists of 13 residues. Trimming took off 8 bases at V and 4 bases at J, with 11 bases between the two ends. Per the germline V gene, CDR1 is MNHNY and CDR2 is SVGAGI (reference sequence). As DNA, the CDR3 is TGTGCCAGCCTCCCGGTCGTCACCGGGGAGCTGTTTTTT. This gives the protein CASLPVVTGELFF.

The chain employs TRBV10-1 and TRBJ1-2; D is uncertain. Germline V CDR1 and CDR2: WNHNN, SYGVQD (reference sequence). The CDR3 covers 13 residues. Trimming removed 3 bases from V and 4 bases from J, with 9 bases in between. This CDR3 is CASSEALGYGYTF. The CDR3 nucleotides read TGCGCCAGCAGTGAAGCCCTGGGCTATGGCTACACCTTC.

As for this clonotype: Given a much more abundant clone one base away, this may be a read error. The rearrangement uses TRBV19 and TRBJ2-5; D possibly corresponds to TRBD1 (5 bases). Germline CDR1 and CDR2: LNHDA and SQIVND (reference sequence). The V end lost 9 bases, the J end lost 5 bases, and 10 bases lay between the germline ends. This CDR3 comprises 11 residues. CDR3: CARNRSETQYF. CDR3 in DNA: TGTGCCAGGAACAGGAGCGAGACCCAGTACTTC.

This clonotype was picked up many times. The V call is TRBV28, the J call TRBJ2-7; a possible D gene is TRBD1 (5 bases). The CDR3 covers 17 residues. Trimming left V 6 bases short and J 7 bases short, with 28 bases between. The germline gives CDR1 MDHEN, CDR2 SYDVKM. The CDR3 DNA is TGTGCCAGCAGCACCCACATCCGGACACAACTTTTGGGGGAGCAGTACTTC. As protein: CASSTHIRTQLLGEQYF.

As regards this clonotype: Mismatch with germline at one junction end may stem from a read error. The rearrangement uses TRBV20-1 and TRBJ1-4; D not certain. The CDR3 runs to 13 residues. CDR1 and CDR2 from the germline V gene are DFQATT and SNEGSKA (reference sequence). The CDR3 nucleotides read TGCGGTGCTAGAGATTCAAGTCAGCAAAAACTGTTTTTT. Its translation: CGARDSSQQKLFF.

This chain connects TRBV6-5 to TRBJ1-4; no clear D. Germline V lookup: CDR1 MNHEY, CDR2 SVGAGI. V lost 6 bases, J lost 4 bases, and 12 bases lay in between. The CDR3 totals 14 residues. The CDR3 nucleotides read TGTGCCAGCAGCTTGGACGGAAGTAATGAAAAACTGTTTTTT. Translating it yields CASSLDGSNEKLFF.

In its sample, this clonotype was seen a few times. The CDR3 bases are TGTGCCAGCAGTCTCGGACATAACTCCTACGAGCAGTACTTC. Encoded protein: CASSLGHNSYEQYF. This chain links TRBV27 with TRBJ2-7; D possibly corresponds to TRBD1 (5 bases). The length of the CDR3 is 14 residues. The germline V and J ends were trimmed by 5 bases and 0 bases, with 11 bases remaining between them. The germline V gene has CDR1 MNHEY and CDR2 SMNVEV (reference sequence).